This TCR beta chain derives from a study of shared clonotypes between healthy human individuals. The DNA input per sorted-subset replicate PCR was 200 ng, corresponding to 25,000 to 35,000 T cell genomes. The assay was immunoSEQ multiplex PCR, and TCRdb's table has in-frame clones only and misses some. The sample has more than 2,000,000 clones, roughly 93% seen once. Only Caucasian adults living in Nashville, Tennessee served as donors. The V gene lost 5 bases and the J gene lost 4 bases, with 20 bases spanning the gap. Germline V gene lookup returns CDR1 LNHNV and CDR2 YYDKDF (reference sequence). The CDR3 length is 17 residues.

The chain employs TRBV15 and TRBJ2-2; the D call may be TRBD1 or TRBD2 (5 bases each). The specimen was naive CD4+ T cells from PBMCs. Specified subset: CD45RA+ positively selected. The TCR sequence derives from a man aged 18 to 30 in good health. Some clones in this sample may be carry-over from other donors' samples. The CDR3 DNA sequence: TGTGCCACCAGCGGCCAGTGGGGGTTAGGGAGCACCGGGGAGCTGTTTTTT. Protein: CATSGQWGLGSTGELFF.